The 20 T cell receptor beta chains below all came from one sample that was sequenced in a study of blood T cell repertoires in COVID-19. Measured with immunoSEQ multiplex PCR; TCRdb has only the in-frame clones, and not every one. The sample comprises 150,000 or so clones, 85% to 90% of which are singletons, and around 14% rests with the top ten. Sequences were obtained from peripheral blood. These receptors were obtained from a woman aged 40 to 50 with acute or convalescent COVID-19.

This clone was found a few times. The chain is built from TRBV28 and TRBJ1-6; perhaps TRBD1 as D (6 bases). This CDR3 has 14 residues. The V end lost 3 bases, the J end lost 8 bases, and 11 bases lay between the germline ends. In germline, CDR1 is MDHEN, CDR2 SYDVKM. The CDR3 spells CASSLQQGHSPLHF. Here the CDR3 DNA reads TGTGCCAGCAGTTTGCAACAGGGCCATTCACCCCTCCACTTT. Combining the CDR3 with reference TRBV28 and TRBJ1-6 gives the whole variable domain DVKVTQSSRYLVKRTGEKVFLECVQDMDHENMFWYRQDPGLGLRLIYFSYDVKMKEKGDIPEGYSVSREKKERFSLILESASTNQTSMYLCASSLQQGHSPLHFGNGTRLTVT.

The chain uses TRBV4-1 and TRBJ1-5; D gene ambiguous. From germline, CDR1 is MGHRA and CDR2 YSYEKL. V lost 0 bases to trimming and J lost 0 bases, with 3 bases between them. This CDR3 spans 14 amino acids. The DNA of the CDR3 is TGCGCCAGCAGCCAAGATATTAGCAATCAGCCCCAGCATTTT. Protein: CASSQDISNQPQHF.

V usage is TRBV25-1 and J usage is TRBJ2-3; possibly TRBD2 for D (6 bases). Trimming left V 3 bases short and J 5 bases short, with 9 bases between. Germline CDR1 is MGHDK and CDR2 is SYGVNS. This CDR3 comprises 13 residues. The CDR3 protein is CASSEGTLDTQYF. CDR3 nucleotide sequence: TGTGCCAGCAGTGAGGGGACTCTAGATACGCAGTATTTT.

The genes are TRBV3-1 (or the pseudogene TRBV3-2) and TRBJ2-7, with 12 bases fitting TRBD2. The CDR3 totals 15 residues. J was trimmed by 3 bases and V by 2 bases; bases with no gene match: 2. Germline CDR1 and CDR2: LGHDT and YNNKEL (reference sequence). Here the CDR3 reads CASSQTTSGGYEQYF. CDR3 bases: TGTGCCAGCAGCCAAACGACTAGCGGGGGCTACGAGCAGTACTTC.

The V call is TRBV9, the J call TRBJ2-5; 12 nucleotides match TRBD2. The CDR3 is made up of 16 amino acids. Germline V gene lookup returns CDR1 SGDLS and CDR2 YYNGEE. V gave up 0 bases and J gave up 4 bases; unmatched junction bases: 4. The CDR3 DNA reads TGTGCCAGCAGCGTAGGGACTAGCGGGATAGGAGAGACCCAGTACTTC. Translating gives CASSVGTSGIGETQYF.

V gene TRBV6-6 combines with J gene TRBJ2-7; 9 bases match TRBD2. The length of the CDR3 is 16 residues. With 10 bases clipped from V and 0 bases from J, the junction kept 13 bases outside the gene matches. CDR1 and CDR2 from the germline V gene are MNHNY and SVGAGI (reference sequence). The CDR3 coding sequence is TGTGCCATCCCAATCGTAATAGCGGGGGACTCCTACGAGCAGTACTTC. It codes for CAIPIVIAGDSYEQYF.

This chain connects TRBV27 to TRBJ1-6; D not resolved. V was cut by 1 base and J by 10 bases, with 11 bases left in between. This CDR3 is 14 amino acids long. CDR1 MNHEY and CDR2 SMNVEV come from the germline V gene (reference sequence). The CDR3 DNA sequence: TGTGCCAGCAGTTTATGGAGTTTACGATCACCCCTCCACTTT. Amino acids: CASSLWSLRSPLHF.

The chain couples TRBV3-1 (or the pseudogene TRBV3-2) to TRBJ2-3; 10 positions match TRBD2. The V and J ends lost 1 base and 0 bases, in that order; junction bases with no gene match: 7. Per germline, CDR1 LGHDT and CDR2 YNNKEL (reference sequence). The CDR3 has 18 residues. In nucleotides, the CDR3 is TGTGCCAGCAGCCAAGTACCGGGACTAGCGTATAGCACAGATACGCAGTATTTT. This codes for CASSQVPGLAYSTDTQYF.

This clone appeared a single time. This chain links TRBV11-2 with TRBJ2-2; the D gene is possibly TRBD1 (6 bases). Per the germline V gene, CDR1 is SGHAT and CDR2 is FQNNGV. CDR3 size: 14 residues. V lost 4 bases and J 6 bases, leaving 12 bases between the germline ends. The CDR3 sequence is CASSSGQRPGELFF. The CDR3 DNA sequence: TGTGCCAGCAGCTCAGGACAGAGGCCCGGGGAGCTGTTTTTT.

The CDR3 protein is CASSGSGGASGELFF. The CDR3, as DNA: TGTGCCAGCTCTGGGAGCGGGGGGGCGTCCGGGGAGCTGTTTTTT. This chain joins TRBV6-5 and TRBJ2-2; 10 nucleotides line up with TRBD2. The CDR3 runs 15 residues. Germline lookup yields CDR1 MNHEY and CDR2 SVGAGI. V lost 8 bases to trimming and J lost 6 bases; unmatched junction nucleotides: 9.

The rearrangement links TRBV5-6 to TRBJ2-7, with TRBD1 identical over 9 bases. V lost 4 bases to trimming and J lost 3 bases; unmatched junction nucleotides: 2. This CDR3 has 13 residues. The germline gives CDR1 SGHDT, CDR2 YYEEEE. The CDR3 region has the DNA TGTGCCAGCAGCAGGGACAGGGACTACGAGCAGTACTTC. Protein: CASSRDRDYEQYF.

The chain has TRBV7-2 and TRBJ1-6; tentative D call: TRBD1 (5 bases). The CDR3 contains 17 residues. The germline V gene has CDR1 SGHTA and CDR2 FQGNSA. With 1 base removed from V and 0 bases from J, the gap between germline ends came to 10 bases. CDR3 loop: CASSLGTRFSYNSPLHF. The CDR3 nucleotides read TGTGCCAGCAGCTTAGGGACACGATTCTCCTATAATTCACCCCTCCACTTT. The variable domain in full, with the rest retrieved from reference TRBV7-2 and TRBJ1-6, is GAGVSQSPSNKVTEKGKDVELRCDPISGHTALYWYRQSLGQGLEFLIYFQGNSAPDKSGLPSDRFSAERTGGSVSTLTIQRTQQEDSAVYLCASSLGTRFSYNSPLHFGNGTRLTVT.

The chain uses TRBV5-1 and TRBJ1-4; the match to TRBD1 covers 9 bases. The junction had 3 bases not matched to a gene; V was cut back by 1 base and J by 5 bases. The CDR3 runs 15 residues. Germline values: CDR1 SGHRS, CDR2 YFSETQ. The CDR3 loop is CASSLWTGENEKLFF. The CDR3 DNA reads as TGCGCCAGCAGCTTGTGGACAGGGGAGAATGAAAAACTGTTTTTT.

The chain recombines TRBV7-2 with TRBJ1-3; no definite D call. The CDR3 extends over 14 amino acids. Germline V gives CDR1 SGHTA, CDR2 FQGNSA. V was cut by 6 bases and J by 7 bases, with 16 bases left in between. The CDR3 DNA follows: TGTGCCAGCAGTCCCGACTCCTCGGTTAACACCATATATTTT. Its translation is CASSPDSSVNTIYF.

The rearrangement uses TRBV6-5 and TRBJ1-5; tentative D call: TRBD1 (6 bases). Per the germline V gene, CDR1 is MNHEY and CDR2 is SVGAGI. The length of the CDR3 is 15 residues. The V and J ends lost 6 bases and 3 bases respectively, with 15 bases between them. CDR3 loop: CASRGGQLVNQPQHF. CDR3 DNA: TGTGCCAGCAGGGGCGGACAGCTCGTCAATCAGCCCCAGCATTTT.

The V call is TRBV11-3, the J call TRBJ2-7; a possible D gene is TRBD1 (6 bases). The CDR3 covers 14 residues. V was trimmed by 3 bases and J by 2 bases, leaving 11 bases between them. Germline V lookup: CDR1 SGHNT, CDR2 YENEEA. CDR3 coding DNA: TGTGCCAGCAGCTTTAGGGACACCACCTACGAGCAGTACTTC. Its protein is CASSFRDTTYEQYF.

V usage is TRBV7-6 and J usage is TRBJ2-3; 8 positions agree with TRBD2. Trimming at V came to 3 bases and at J to 6 bases, leaving 8 bases not matched to a gene. This CDR3 region has 15 residues. In germline, CDR1 is SGHVS, CDR2 FNYEAQ. In nucleotides, the CDR3 is TGTGCCAGCAGCTTGAGCGGGAGCAAGGTGGATACGCAGTATTTT. Translation gives CASSLSGSKVDTQYF.

This sequence joins TRBV6-5 and TRBJ2-3, with D perhaps TRBD2 (6 bases). The CDR3 has 14 amino acids. The V and J ends lost 6 bases and 3 bases respectively, with 13 bases between them. CDR1 is MNHEY and CDR2 is SVGAGI in the germline V gene. CDR3 residues: CASRRGAGTDTQYF. For the CDR3, the DNA is TGTGCCAGCAGGCGCGGGGCGGGGACAGATACGCAGTATTTT.

V usage is TRBV2 and J usage is TRBJ1-2, with TRBD1 identical over 8 bases. V dropped 1 base and J dropped 5; count of bases not matched to a gene: 6. Germline V gene lookup returns CDR1 SNHLY and CDR2 FYNNEI. The CDR3 has 15 residues. CDR3 amino acids: CASSEVGQGWYGYTF. The DNA for the CDR3 is TGTGCCAGCAGTGAAGTCGGACAGGGCTGGTATGGCTACACCTTC. Using reference TRBV2 and TRBJ1-2 for the parts outside the CDR3, the full variable domain is EPEVTQTPSHQVTQMGQEVILRCVPISNHLYFYWYRQILGQKVEFLVSFYNNEISEKSEIFDDQFSVERPDGSNFTLKIRSTKLEDSAMYFCASSEVGQGWYGYTFGSGTRLTVV.

The J gene is TRBJ2-3, the V gene TRBV30, with D possibly being TRBD1 (5 bases). Germline V gene data show CDR1 as GTSNPN and CDR2 as SVGIG (reference sequence). The CDR3 length is 12 residues. V dropped 4 bases and J dropped 6 bases, with 11 bases sitting between them. Here the CDR3 DNA reads TGTGCCTGGACAGGGTCAGGGGATACGCAGTATTTT. The encoded protein is CAWTGSGDTQYF.